A single sample gave rise to the 13 T cell receptor beta chains below, sequenced in a study of shared clonotypes between healthy human individuals. Naive CD8 populations comprised CD45RO-negative cells positively selected for CCR7, excluding terminally differentiated effector memory CD45RA+ cells. The repertoire was sequenced with immunoSEQ multiplex PCR; TCRdb's copy has only in-frame clones and lacks some. The table records around 2.1 million clones, more than 85% of them present only once. Sequencing was performed on naive CD8+ T cells from PBMCs. The receptors here all came from a man between 18 and 29 years old in good health. Some clones in this sample may be carry-over from other donors' samples.

The rearrangement joins TRBV6-5 to TRBJ2-7; TRBD1 matches 7 bases. The CDR3 has 13 residues. The germline CDR1 and CDR2 sequences are MNHEY and SVGAGI. V was clipped by 6 bases and J by 6 bases; unmatched bases: 8. Here the CDR3 reads CASSNGAGGEQYF. In DNA form, the CDR3 reads TGTGCCAGCAGCAACGGGGCAGGGGGCGAGCAGTACTTC.

This CDR3 is CASSSQIQETQYF. The CDR3 bases are TGCGCCAGCAGCTCACAGATTCAAGAGACCCAGTACTTC. The V gene is TRBV4-1, the J gene TRBJ2-5; D ambiguous. This CDR3 is built from 13 residues. The V gene lost 5 bases and the J gene lost 2 bases, with 9 bases spanning the gap. Germline values: CDR1 MGHRA, CDR2 YSYEKL.

The CDR3 DNA is TGTGCCAGCAGCGCGGGACTAGCGGGAGCGAATTCTAGCACAGATACGCAGTATTTT. It codes for CASSAGLAGANSSTDTQYF. The V call is TRBV7-9, the J call TRBJ2-3; 14 bases match TRBD2. CDR3 length equals 19 residues. The junction had 10 bases not matched to a gene; V was cut back by 5 bases and J by 0 bases. Per the germline V gene, CDR1 is SEHNR and CDR2 is FQNEAQ (reference sequence). Together with reference TRBV7-9 and TRBJ2-3, the CDR3 gives the full variable domain: DTGVSQNPRHKITKRGQNVTFRCDPISEHNRLYWYRQTLGQGPEFLTYFQNEAQLEKSRLLSDRFSAERPKGSFSTLEIQRTEQGDSAMYLCASSAGLAGANSSTDTQYFGPGTRLTVL.

V gene TRBV2 combines with J gene TRBJ2-7; 9 positions match TRBD1. Germline CDR1 is SNHLY and CDR2 is FYNNEI. V lost 6 bases to trimming and J lost 0 bases; unmatched junction nucleotides: 6. CDR3 length equals 15 residues. CDR3 DNA sequence: TGTGCCAGCAGCGAGGGACAGGGTGGCTCCTACGAGCAGTACTTC. Its protein product is CASSEGQGGSYEQYF.

This chain joins TRBV27 and TRBJ1-2, with 7 bases identical to TRBD1. With V trimmed by 5 bases and J by 7 bases, 7 bases remained unmatched. In germline, CDR1 is MNHEY, CDR2 SMNVEV (reference sequence). The CDR3 totals 13 residues. CDR3: CASSPLTGTGYTF. For the CDR3, the DNA is TGTGCCAGCAGTCCACTGACAGGGACTGGCTACACCTTC.

The chain employs TRBV4-3 and TRBJ2-7; 11 bases line up with TRBD2. V was clipped by 1 base and J by 3 bases; unmatched bases: 5. The CDR3 runs to 16 residues. Germline V CDR1 and CDR2: LGHNA, YSLEER. This CDR3 is CASSQGTSGFIYEQYF. In DNA form, the CDR3 reads TGCGCCAGCAGCCAAGGGACTAGCGGGTTTATCTACGAGCAGTACTTC.

The V call is TRBV10-3, the J call TRBJ2-1, with D perhaps being TRBD1 or TRBD2 (6 bases each). This CDR3 region has 18 residues. Between the trimmed V and J ends, which lost 4 bases and 7 bases, there was a span of 26 bases. Germline V gene sequence: CDR1 ENHRY, CDR2 SYGVKD. The CDR3 region has the DNA TGTGCCATCAGTGTGGCGTTACCAGGGGAGGTGGGGTGGAATGAGCAGTTCTTC. It encodes CAISVALPGEVGWNEQFF.

The chain combines TRBV11-2 with TRBJ2-2; a weak D match, TRBD2 (6 bases). This CDR3 comprises 17 residues. The ends were cut back, 1 base at V and 4 bases at J, with 16 bases in the middle. CDR1 and CDR2 from the germline V gene are SGHAT and FQNNGV. CDR3 amino acids: CASSLVRLANRTGELFF. In DNA, the CDR3 is TGTGCCAGCAGCTTAGTCAGGCTAGCGAACCGCACCGGGGAGCTGTTTTTT.

This clone was seen a single time. The chain recombines TRBV28 with TRBJ1-1, with 8 positions matching TRBD1. This CDR3 is built from 14 residues. V was pared by 5 bases and J by 6 bases, with 8 bases of the junction left unmatched. Germline CDR1 reads MDHEN; CDR2 reads SYDVKM. DNA for the CDR3: TGTGCCAGCAGTCACCAGCGGGACAGGCCTGAAGCTTTCTTT. This translates into CASSHQRDRPEAFF.

The table lists this clone with a count of one. The chain carries TRBV5-5 and TRBJ2-1; tentative D call: TRBD1 (7 bases). The CDR3 consists of 17 residues. Trimming left V 3 bases short and J 3 bases short, with 19 bases between. CDR1 and CDR2 (germline): SGHKS, YYEKEE (reference sequence). The CDR3 is CASSSRTGGIVYNEQFF. CDR3 DNA: TGTGCCAGCAGCTCCCGGACAGGCGGGATTGTCTACAATGAGCAGTTCTTC. The variable domain in full, with the rest retrieved from reference TRBV5-5 and TRBJ2-1, is DAGVTQSPTHLIKTRGQQVTLRCSPISGHKSVSWYQQVLGQGPQFIFQYYEKEERGRGNFPDRFSARQFPNYSSELNVNALLLGDSALYLCASSSRTGGIVYNEQFFGPGTRLTVL.

This sequence joins TRBV27 and TRBJ1-5; D is possibly TRBD1 (5 bases). CDR3 length: 15 residues. Between the trimmed V and J ends, which lost 5 bases and 2 bases, there was a span of 13 bases. Germline loops: CDR1 MNHEY, CDR2 SMNVEV (reference sequence). CDR3 DNA sequence: TGTGCCAGCAGTAGCTGGGGCCGCGGCAATCAGCCCCAGCATTTT. Residues: CASSSWGRGNQPQHF.

This chain uses TRBV9 with TRBJ2-7; 7 nucleotides line up with TRBD2. J lost 0 bases, V lost 0 bases, and 3 bases had no gene match. Per germline, CDR1 SGDLS and CDR2 YYNGEE. The CDR3 loop spans 15 amino acids. The CDR3 spells CASSVGGDYSYEQYF. CDR3 nucleotides: TGTGCCAGCAGCGTAGGGGGGGACTACTCCTACGAGCAGTACTTC.

The chain joins TRBV7-9 to TRBJ2-2; 10 bases are shared with TRBD1. The CDR3 is 16 residues long. The V and J ends lost 5 bases and 6 bases, in that order; junction bases with no gene match: 9. CDR1 is SEHNR, CDR2 FQNEAQ, per germline (reference sequence). The CDR3 protein is CASSATTGGIPGELFF. In DNA form, the CDR3 reads TGTGCCAGCAGCGCCACGACAGGGGGCATCCCCGGGGAGCTGTTTTTT.